The T cell receptor beta chain described here comes from a study of blood T cell repertoires in COVID-19 (dated by TCRdb to 2019 to 2021). As for the study more broadly: Collaborator samples came from the United States, Italy and Spain and covered acute and convalescent phases of COVID-19. Where HLA class I and class II types were available, the types were taken from metadata supplied by the sample provider, not from assay-based typing. The sample metadata nearly always contained a de-identified subject ID, COVID-19 status, age in years and sex. The material from the prospective study consisted of cDNA or gDNA derived from T cells, B-cell-depleted T cells, or PBMCs. Samples were obtained from the ongoing ImmuneRACE study (first 160 participants) and from 950 to 1,500 subjects provided by 6 global collaborators. The repertoires were released in a freely available public database intended as a resource for research on the immune response to SARS-CoV-2. Deeply sampled blood TCRbeta repertoires from subjects exposed to, actively infected with, or recovered from COVID-19 were included in the dataset.

Findings and caveats that apply to the study as a whole: The amount of clinical and demographic metadata varied by source and participant and was provided uncurated.

To note about this clone: This receptor's antigen is unknown. No base-level quality is on record; no much larger clone is a single base apart.

TCRbeta CDR3 regions were amplified from genomic DNA using the immunoSEQ Assay, a bias-controlled multiplex PCR. From the authors' description of their analysis: The number of nucleated cells in each sample was estimated from the amplification of reference gene primers within the assay. To quantify the absolute abundance of each unique TCRbeta CDR3 rearrangement, sequence reads were collapsed and filtered. For each sample, productive Simpson clonality was calculated as the square root of Simpson's diversity index across productive rearrangements. Here the immuneACCESS table is served through TCRdb, limited to in-frame sequences with V and J called. Missing clones are a known gap in these copies; in checked studies unresolved V genes cover under half, and the rest lacks a known reason. V, J and clone size are taken as reported in that table, and D and trimming were inferred from the DNA itself. The sample data list 14,000 to 15,000 clones, and approximately 83% of these were observed just once. The ten most abundant clones make up around 15% of the sample.

Collaborating institutions collected whole blood in K2EDTA tubes following their own protocols. For TCRbeta analysis, collaborators shipped samples in one of three forms: frozen whole blood, isolated PBMCs, or DNA extracted from either of those sample types. V is cut back by 1 base and J by 6 bases, with 6 bases in the junction unmatched. The CDR3, cysteine through phenylalanine, is 14 amino acids long. Only the CDR3 region is kept as DNA, spanning 42 bases read in frame from base 1. The CDR1 and CDR2 encoded by the germline V gene are SGHRS and YFSETQ. The clonotype comes from a human donor in a cohort sampled during active COVID-19. Rearrangement joined TRBV5-1 to TRBJ1-2, with 7 central nucleotides matching TRBD1. The specimen was peripheral blood. The nucleotides read TGCGCCAGCAGCTTGACGGGACAGATGGATGGCTACACCTTC. Its amino acids are CASSLTGQMDGYTF.